The 7 T cell receptor beta chains listed next were all sequenced from one sample in a study of blood T cell repertoires in COVID-19. Generated by immunoSEQ multiplex PCR, the TCRdb table keeps only in-frame clones and is missing some. The data hold approximately 280,000 clones, with about nine tenths observed a single time. The sequenced sample was peripheral blood. Receptor source: a woman aged 25 to 39 with COVID-19, enrolled during active disease.

V and J are TRBV21-1 and TRBJ2-1; the table's D call, TRBD2, was not checked against the DNA. TRBV21-1 is reported as a pseudogene. This CDR3 is built from 12 residues. The CDR3 is CASNRESTEQFF. The DNA for the CDR3 is TGTGCCAGCAACCGGGAGTCTACGGAGCAGTTCTTC.

The gene calls are TRBV5-4 and TRBJ2-3; TRBD1 matches 7 bases. The CDR3 runs to 14 residues. V lost 2 bases to trimming and J lost 3 bases; unmatched junction nucleotides: 3. Germline CDR1 reads SGHNT; CDR2 reads YYREEE (reference sequence). The DNA for the CDR3 is TGTGCCAGCAGCTTCGGACAGGCTACAGATACGCAGTATTTT. Its protein product is CASSFGQATDTQYF.

The chain has TRBV18 and TRBJ1-3; D unresolved. The CDR3 length is 15 residues. Germline V gene lookup returns CDR1 KGHSH and CDR2 LQKENI. Trimming shortened V by 4 bases and J by 2 bases, and 12 bases separated the two germline ends. DNA of the CDR3: TGTGCCAGCTCACGGGAGGCGTCGGCTGGAAACACCATATATTTT. This codes for CASSREASAGNTIYF.

This chain links TRBV28 with TRBJ1-1, with D maybe TRBD1 (6 bases). Germline-derived CDR1 and CDR2 are MDHEN and SYDVKM. The CDR3 is 15 amino acids. V was cut by 3 bases and J by 0 bases, with 11 bases left in between. For the CDR3, the DNA is TGTGCCAGCAGTTTGCCGACAGGTATGAACACTGAAGCTTTCTTT. It specifies CASSLPTGMNTEAFF.

This clone appeared once. The chain employs TRBV3-1 (or the pseudogene TRBV3-2) and TRBJ1-2; possible D gene TRBD1, 5 bases. The V gene lost 4 bases and the J gene lost 3 bases, with 9 bases spanning the gap. The germline gives CDR1 LGHDT, CDR2 YNNKEL (reference sequence). This CDR3 is built from 13 residues. CDR3 coding DNA: TGTGCCAGCAGCCTTTCGGGGGACTATGGCTACACCTTC. Translated, it gives CASSLSGDYGYTF.

This sequence joins TRBV7-9 and TRBJ2-3; no clear D gene. The CDR3 covers 12 residues. The V end was cut by 2 bases, the J end by 6 bases, with 6 bases between. Germline V gene lookup returns CDR1 SEHNR and CDR2 FQNEAQ (reference sequence). The CDR3 is CASSLISDTQYF. The CDR3 coding sequence is TGTGCCAGCAGCTTAATTTCTGATACGCAGTATTTT. Full variable domain (outside the CDR3, taken from reference TRBV7-9 and TRBJ2-3): DTGVSQNPRHKITKRGQNVTFRCDPISEHNRLYWYRQTLGQGPEFLTYFQNEAQLEKSRLLSDRFSAERPKGSFSTLEIQRTEQGDSAMYLCASSLISDTQYFGPGTRLTVL.

The rearrangement joins TRBV28 to TRBJ2-3, with 10 bases matching TRBD1. The V segment lost 6 bases and the J segment 5 bases; nucleotides outside the gene matches: 8. Germline CDR1 is MDHEN and CDR2 is SYDVKM. The CDR3 runs 15 residues. The CDR3 protein is CASSAGTGVIDTQYF. The CDR3 DNA reads as TGTGCCAGCAGCGCCGGGACAGGGGTTATAGATACGCAGTATTTT.